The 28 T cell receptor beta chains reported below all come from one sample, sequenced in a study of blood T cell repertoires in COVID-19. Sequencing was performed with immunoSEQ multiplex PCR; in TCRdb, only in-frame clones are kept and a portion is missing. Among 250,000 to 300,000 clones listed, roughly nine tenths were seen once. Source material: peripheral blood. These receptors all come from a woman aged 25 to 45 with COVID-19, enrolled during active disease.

The CDR3 is CASSAAGIAHGYTF. CDR3 DNA: TGCGCCAGCAGCGCGGCCGGGATCGCCCATGGCTACACCTTC. The gene calls are TRBV5-1 and TRBJ1-2, with D uncertain. Trimming took 4 bases from V and 6 from J, leaving 16 bases between them. This CDR3 has 14 amino acids. Germline CDR1 and CDR2: SGHRS and YFSETQ.

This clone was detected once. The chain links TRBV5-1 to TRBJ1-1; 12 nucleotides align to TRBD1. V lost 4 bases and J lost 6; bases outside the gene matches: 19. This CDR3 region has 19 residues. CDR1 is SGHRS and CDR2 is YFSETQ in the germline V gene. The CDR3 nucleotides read TGCGCCAGCAGCATGTCCGGGACAGGGGGCCGGAGGGAAAGATCTGAAGCTTTCTTT. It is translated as CASSMSGTGGRRERSEAFF.

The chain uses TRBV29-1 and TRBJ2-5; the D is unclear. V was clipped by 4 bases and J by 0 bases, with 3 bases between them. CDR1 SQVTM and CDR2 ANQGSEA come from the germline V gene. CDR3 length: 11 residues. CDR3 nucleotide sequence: TGCAGCGTTGCGTACCAAGAGACCCAGTACTTC. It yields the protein CSVAYQETQYF.

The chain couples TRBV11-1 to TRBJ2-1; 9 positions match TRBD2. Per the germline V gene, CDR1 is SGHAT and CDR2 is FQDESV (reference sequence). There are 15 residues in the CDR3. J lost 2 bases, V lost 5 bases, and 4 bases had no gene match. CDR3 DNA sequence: TGTGCCAGCAGCCGACTAGCGGAGACCTACAATGAGCAGTTCTTC. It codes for CASSRLAETYNEQFF.

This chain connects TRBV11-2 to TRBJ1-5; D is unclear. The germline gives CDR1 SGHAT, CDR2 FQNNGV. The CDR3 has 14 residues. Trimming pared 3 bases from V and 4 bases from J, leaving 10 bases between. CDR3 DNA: TGTGCCAGCAGCTTCGGCACCGGGAATCAGCCCCAGCATTTT. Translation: CASSFGTGNQPQHF.

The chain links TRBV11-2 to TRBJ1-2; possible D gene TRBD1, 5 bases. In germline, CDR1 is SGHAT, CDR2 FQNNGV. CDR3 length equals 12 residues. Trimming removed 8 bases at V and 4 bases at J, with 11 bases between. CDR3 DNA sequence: TGTGCCAGCTCGGAGGGGAGCTATGGCTACACCTTC. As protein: CASSEGSYGYTF.

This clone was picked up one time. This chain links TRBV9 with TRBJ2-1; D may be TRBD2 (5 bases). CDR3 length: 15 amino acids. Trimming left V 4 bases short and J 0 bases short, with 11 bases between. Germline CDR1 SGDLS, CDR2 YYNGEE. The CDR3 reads CASSPQRSSYNEQFF. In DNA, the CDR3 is TGTGCCAGCAGCCCTCAGCGGAGCTCCTACAATGAGCAGTTCTTC.

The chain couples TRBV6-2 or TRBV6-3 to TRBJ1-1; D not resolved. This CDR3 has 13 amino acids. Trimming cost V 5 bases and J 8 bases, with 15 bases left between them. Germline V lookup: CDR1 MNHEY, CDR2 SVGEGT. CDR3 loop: CASSPRRMTEAFF. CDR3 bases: TGTGCCAGCAGTCCCCGACGGATGACAGAAGCTTTCTTT.

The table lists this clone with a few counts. As DNA, the CDR3 is TGTGCCAGCAGTTTATCGATCGCGGGTCCTGCCTACGAGCAGTACTTC. Protein: CASSLSIAGPAYEQYF. The rearrangement joins TRBV27 to TRBJ2-7, with D perhaps TRBD2 (5 bases). This CDR3 spans 16 amino acids. CDR1 is MNHEY, CDR2 SMNVEV, per germline (reference sequence). Trimming took 0 bases from V and 2 from J, leaving 14 bases between them.

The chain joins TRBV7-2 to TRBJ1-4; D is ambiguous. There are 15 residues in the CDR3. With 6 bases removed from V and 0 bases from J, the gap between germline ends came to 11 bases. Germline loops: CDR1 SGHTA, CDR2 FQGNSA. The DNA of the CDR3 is TGTGCCAGCAGTGAAACGGGTCCAACTAATGAAAAACTGTTTTTT. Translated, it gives CASSETGPTNEKLFF.

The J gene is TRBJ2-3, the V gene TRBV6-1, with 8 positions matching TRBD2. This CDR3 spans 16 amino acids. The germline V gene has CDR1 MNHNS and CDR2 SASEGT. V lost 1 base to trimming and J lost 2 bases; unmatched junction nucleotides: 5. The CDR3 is CASSEVAGGPTDTQYF. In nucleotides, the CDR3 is TGTGCCAGCAGTGAAGTCGCGGGAGGTCCCACAGATACGCAGTATTTT.

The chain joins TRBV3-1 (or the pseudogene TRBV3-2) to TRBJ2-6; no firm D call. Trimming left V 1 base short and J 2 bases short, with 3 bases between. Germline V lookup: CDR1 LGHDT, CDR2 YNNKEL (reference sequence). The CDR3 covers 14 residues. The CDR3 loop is CASSQGAGANVLTF. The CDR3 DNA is TGTGCCAGCAGCCAAGGAGCTGGGGCCAACGTCCTGACTTTC.

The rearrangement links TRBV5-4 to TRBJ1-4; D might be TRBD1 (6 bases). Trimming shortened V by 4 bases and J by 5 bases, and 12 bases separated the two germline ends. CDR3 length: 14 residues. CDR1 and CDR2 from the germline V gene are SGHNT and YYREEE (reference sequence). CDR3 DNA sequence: TGTGCCAGCAGCCAAGACAGGATAAATGAAAAACTGTTTTTT. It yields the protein CASSQDRINEKLFF.

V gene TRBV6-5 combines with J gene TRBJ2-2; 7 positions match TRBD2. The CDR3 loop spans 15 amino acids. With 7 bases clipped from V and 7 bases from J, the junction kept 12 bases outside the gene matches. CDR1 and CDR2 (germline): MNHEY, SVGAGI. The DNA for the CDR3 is TGTGCCAGCATCCGTTGGGAGGGCGTCGGCGGGGAGCTGTTTTTT. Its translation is CASIRWEGVGGELFF.

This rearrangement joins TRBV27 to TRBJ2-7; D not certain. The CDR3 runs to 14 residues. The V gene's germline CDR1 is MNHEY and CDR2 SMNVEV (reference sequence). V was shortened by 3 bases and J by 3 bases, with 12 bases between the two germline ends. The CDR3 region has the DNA TGTGCCAGCAGTTTTGGTCCACAGAACTACGAGCAGTACTTC. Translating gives CASSFGPQNYEQYF.

CDR3 protein: CASSPDRESYGYTF. The CDR3 DNA is TGTGCCAGTAGTCCGGACAGGGAGTCCTATGGCTACACCTTC. The chain links TRBV19 to TRBJ1-2; TRBD1 matches at 8 bases. Germline V gene lookup returns CDR1 LNHDA and CDR2 SQIVND (reference sequence). The trim removed 5 bases at V and 4 bases at J, leaving 6 bases unmatched. This CDR3 is 14 amino acids long. Drawing the rest from reference TRBV19 and TRBJ1-2, the complete variable domain is DGGITQSPKYLFRKEGQNVTLSCEQNLNHDAMYWYRQDPGQGLRLIYYSQIVNDFQKGDIAEGYSVSREKKESFPLTVTSAQKNPTAFYLCASSPDRESYGYTFGSGTRLTVV.

DNA of the CDR3: TGCGCCAGCAGCCTACGGACAGGGAGTAAAACCGGGGAGCTGTTTTTT. It encodes CASSLRTGSKTGELFF. J is TRBJ2-2 and V is TRBV5-1; 8 nucleotides agree with TRBD1. The CDR3 length is 16 residues. Trimming at V came to 4 bases and at J to 5 bases, leaving 10 bases not matched to a gene. Germline loops: CDR1 SGHRS, CDR2 YFSETQ. Supplemented by reference TRBV5-1 and TRBJ2-2, the full variable domain reads KAGVTQTPRYLIKTRGQQVTLSCSPISGHRSVSWYQQTPGQGLQFLFEYFSETQRNKGNFPGRFSGRQFSNSRSEMNVSTLELGDSALYLCASSLRTGSKTGELFFGEGSRLTVL.

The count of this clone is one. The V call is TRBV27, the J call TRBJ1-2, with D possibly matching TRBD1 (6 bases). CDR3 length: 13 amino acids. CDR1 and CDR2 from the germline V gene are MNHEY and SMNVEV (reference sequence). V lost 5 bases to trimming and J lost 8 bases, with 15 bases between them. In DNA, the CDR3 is TGTGCCAGCAGTCTAACAACAGGGTTCGGCTACACCTTC. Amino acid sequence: CASSLTTGFGYTF.

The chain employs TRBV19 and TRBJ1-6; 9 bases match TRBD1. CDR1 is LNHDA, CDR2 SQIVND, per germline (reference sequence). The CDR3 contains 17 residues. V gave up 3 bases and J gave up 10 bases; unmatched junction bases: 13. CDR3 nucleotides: TGTGCCAGTAGTATCTCCGGGACAGGGCAACGAGGGTCACCCCTCCACTTT. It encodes CASSISGTGQRGSPLHF.

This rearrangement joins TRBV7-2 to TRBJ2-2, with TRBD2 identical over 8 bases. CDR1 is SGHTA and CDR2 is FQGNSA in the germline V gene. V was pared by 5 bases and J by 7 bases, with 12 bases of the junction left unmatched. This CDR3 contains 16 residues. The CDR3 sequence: CASSIKPAGAVGELFF. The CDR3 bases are TGTGCCAGCAGCATCAAACCAGCGGGAGCGGTCGGGGAGCTGTTTTTT.

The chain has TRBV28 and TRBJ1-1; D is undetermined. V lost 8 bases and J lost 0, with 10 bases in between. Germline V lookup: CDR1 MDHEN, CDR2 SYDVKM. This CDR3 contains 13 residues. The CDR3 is CASHGSLNTEAFF. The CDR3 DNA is TGTGCCAGCCATGGGAGTTTGAACACTGAAGCTTTCTTT. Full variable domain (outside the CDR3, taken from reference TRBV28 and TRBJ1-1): DVKVTQSSRYLVKRTGEKVFLECVQDMDHENMFWYRQDPGLGLRLIYFSYDVKMKEKGDIPEGYSVSREKKERFSLILESASTNQTSMYLCASHGSLNTEAFFGQGTRLTVV.

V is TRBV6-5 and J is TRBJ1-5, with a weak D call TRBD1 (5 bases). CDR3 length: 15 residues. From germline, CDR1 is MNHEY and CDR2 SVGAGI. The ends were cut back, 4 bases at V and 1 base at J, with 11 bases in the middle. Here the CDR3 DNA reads TGTGCCAGCAGTTGGGGAAGGGGAAGCAATCAGCCCCAGCATTTT. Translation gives CASSWGRGSNQPQHF.

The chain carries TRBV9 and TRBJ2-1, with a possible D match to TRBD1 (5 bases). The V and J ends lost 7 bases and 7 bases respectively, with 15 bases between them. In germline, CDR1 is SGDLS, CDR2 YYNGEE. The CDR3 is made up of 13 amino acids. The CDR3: CASSPWGRNEQFF. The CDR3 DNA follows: TGTGCCAGCTCACCGTGGGGCCGAAATGAGCAGTTCTTC. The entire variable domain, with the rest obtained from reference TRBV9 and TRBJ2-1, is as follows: DSGVTQTPKHLITATGQRVTLRCSPRSGDLSVYWYQQSLDQGLQFLIQYYNGEERAKGNILERFSAQQFPDLHSELNLSSLELGDSALYFCASSPWGRNEQFFGPGTRLTVL.

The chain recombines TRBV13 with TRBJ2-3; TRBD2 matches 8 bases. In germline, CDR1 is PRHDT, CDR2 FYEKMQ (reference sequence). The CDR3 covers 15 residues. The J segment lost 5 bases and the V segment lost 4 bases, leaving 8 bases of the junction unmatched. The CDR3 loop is CASSSRGGREDTQYF. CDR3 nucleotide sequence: TGTGCCAGCAGCTCCCGGGGGGGCCGGGAAGATACGCAGTATTTT.

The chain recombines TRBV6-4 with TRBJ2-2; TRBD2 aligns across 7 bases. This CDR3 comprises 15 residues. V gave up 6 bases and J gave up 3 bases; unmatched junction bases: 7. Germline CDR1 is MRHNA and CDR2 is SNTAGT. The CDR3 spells CASSREDQDTGELFF. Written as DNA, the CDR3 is TGTGCCAGCAGCCGGGAGGACCAAGACACCGGGGAGCTGTTTTTT.

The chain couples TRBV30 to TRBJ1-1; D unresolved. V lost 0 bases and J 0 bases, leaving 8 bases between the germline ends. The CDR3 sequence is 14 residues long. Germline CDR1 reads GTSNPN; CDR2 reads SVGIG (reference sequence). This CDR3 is CAWSVHRMNTEAFF. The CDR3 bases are TGTGCCTGGAGTGTACACAGAATGAACACTGAAGCTTTCTTT.

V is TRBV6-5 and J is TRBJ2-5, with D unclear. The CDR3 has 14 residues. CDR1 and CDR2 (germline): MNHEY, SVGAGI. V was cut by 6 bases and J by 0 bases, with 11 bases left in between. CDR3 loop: CASSTNHNQETQYF. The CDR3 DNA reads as TGTGCCAGCAGCACGAACCACAACCAAGAGACCCAGTACTTC.

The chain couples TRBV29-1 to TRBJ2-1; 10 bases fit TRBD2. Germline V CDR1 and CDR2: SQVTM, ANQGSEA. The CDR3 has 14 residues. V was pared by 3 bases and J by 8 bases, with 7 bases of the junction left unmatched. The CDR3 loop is CSVDGLAGDYEQFF. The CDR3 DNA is TGCAGCGTTGACGGGCTAGCGGGAGACTATGAGCAGTTCTTC.